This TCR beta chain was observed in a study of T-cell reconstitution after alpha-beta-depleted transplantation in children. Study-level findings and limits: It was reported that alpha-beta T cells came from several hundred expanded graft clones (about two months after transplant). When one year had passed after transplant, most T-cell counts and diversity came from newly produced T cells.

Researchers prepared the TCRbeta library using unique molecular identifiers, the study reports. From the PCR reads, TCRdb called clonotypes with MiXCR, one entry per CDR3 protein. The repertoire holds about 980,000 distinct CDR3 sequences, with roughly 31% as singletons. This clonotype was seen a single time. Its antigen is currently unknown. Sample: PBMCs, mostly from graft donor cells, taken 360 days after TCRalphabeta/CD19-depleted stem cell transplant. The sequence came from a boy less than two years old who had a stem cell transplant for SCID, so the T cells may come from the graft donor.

CDR3 coding DNA: TGTGCCAGCTCAAACGACAGGGGGGTCCAAGAGACCCAGTACTTC. This sequence encodes CASSNDRGVQETQYF. The chain couples TRBV18 to TRBJ2-5; 9 positions match TRBD1. CDR1 KGHSH and CDR2 LQKENI come from the germline V gene. This CDR3 region has 15 residues. V lost 5 bases and J lost 1; bases outside the gene matches: 5.